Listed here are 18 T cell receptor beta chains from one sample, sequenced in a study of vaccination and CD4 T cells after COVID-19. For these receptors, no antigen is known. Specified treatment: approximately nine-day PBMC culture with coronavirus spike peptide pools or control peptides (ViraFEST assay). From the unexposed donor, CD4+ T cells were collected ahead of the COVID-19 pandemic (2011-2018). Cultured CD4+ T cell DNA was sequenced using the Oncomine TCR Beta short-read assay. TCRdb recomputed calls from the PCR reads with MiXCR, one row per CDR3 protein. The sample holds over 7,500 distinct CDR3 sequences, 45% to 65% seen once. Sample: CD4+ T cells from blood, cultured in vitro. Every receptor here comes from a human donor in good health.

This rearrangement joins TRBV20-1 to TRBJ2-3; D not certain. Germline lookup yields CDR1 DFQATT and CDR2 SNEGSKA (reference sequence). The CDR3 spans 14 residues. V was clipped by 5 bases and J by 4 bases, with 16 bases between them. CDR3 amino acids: CSAGLSGSSDTQYF. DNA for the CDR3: TGCAGTGCTGGCTTGTCGGGTTCATCAGATACGCAGTATTTT.

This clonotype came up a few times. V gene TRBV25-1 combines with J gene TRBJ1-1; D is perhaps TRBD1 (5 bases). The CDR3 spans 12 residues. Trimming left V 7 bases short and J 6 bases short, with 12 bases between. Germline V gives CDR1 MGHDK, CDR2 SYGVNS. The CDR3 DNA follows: TGTGCCAGCATGGGGGACGGCGCTGAAGCTTTCTTT. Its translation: CASMGDGAEAFF.

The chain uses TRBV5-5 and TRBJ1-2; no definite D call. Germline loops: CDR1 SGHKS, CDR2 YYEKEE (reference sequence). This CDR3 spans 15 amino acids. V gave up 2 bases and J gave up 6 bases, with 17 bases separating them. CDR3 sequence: CASSLSLPSFNGYTF. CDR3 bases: TGTGCCAGCAGCTTATCCCTACCTAGTTTTAATGGCTACACCTTC.

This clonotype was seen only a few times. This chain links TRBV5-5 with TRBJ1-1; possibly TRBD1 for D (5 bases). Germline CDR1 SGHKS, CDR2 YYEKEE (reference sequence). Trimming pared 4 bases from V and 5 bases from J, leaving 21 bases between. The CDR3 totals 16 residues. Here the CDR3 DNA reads TGTGCCAGCAGCCGAAGGCTGGCCCAGGGAGGAACTGAAGCTTTCTTT. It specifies CASSRRLAQGGTEAFF.

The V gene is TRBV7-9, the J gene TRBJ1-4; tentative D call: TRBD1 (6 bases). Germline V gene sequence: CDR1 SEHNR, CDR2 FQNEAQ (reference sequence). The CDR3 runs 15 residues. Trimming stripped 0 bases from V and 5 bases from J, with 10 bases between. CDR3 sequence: CASSLAQGPNEKLFF. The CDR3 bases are TGTGCCAGCAGCTTAGCCCAGGGGCCGAATGAAAAACTGTTTTTT.

In DNA form, the CDR3 reads TGTGCCAGCAGCTCCGGGGGTTTCGGCTCTGGAAACACCATATATTTT. This gives the protein CASSSGGFGSGNTIYF. The chain uses TRBV7-7 and TRBJ1-3; the D gene is possibly TRBD1 (5 bases). This CDR3 has 16 amino acids. Germline CDR1 SSHAT, CDR2 FNYEAQ (reference sequence). The V gene lost 4 bases and the J gene lost 0 bases, with 13 bases spanning the gap.

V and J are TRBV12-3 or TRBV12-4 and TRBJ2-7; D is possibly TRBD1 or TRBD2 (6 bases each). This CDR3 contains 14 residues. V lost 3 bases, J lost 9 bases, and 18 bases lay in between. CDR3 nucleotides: TGTGCCAGCAGTTTTGGGCAGGGGCTCGGGAGGCAGTACTTC. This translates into CASSFGQGLGRQYF.

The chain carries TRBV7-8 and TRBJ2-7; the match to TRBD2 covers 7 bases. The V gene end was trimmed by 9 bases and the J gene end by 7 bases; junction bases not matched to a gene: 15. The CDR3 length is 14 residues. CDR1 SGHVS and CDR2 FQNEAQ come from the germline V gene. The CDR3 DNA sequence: TGTGCCAGTGATATGGGGGGGACGCTTAAGGAGCAGTACTTC. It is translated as CASDMGGTLKEQYF.

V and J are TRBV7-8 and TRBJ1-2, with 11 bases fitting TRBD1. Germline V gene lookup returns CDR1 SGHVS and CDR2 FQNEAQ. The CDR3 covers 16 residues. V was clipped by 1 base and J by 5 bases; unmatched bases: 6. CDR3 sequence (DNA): TGTGCCAGCAGCTTAGGGACAGGGGGCTTTTTGTATGGCTACACCTTC. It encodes CASSLGTGGFLYGYTF.

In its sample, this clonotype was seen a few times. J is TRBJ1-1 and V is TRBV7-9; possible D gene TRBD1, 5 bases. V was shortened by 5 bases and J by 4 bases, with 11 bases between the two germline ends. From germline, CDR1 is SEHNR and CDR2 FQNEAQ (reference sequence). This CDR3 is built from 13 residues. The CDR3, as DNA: TGTGCCAGCAGCCGGGGCTACGGCACTGAAGCTTTCTTT. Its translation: CASSRGYGTEAFF.

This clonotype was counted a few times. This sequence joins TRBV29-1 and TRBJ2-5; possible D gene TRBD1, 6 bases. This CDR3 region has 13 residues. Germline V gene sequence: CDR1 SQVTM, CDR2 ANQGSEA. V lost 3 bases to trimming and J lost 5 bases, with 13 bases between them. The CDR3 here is CSVDTGFPETQYF. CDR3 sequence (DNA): TGCAGCGTTGACACAGGGTTCCCGGAGACCCAGTACTTC. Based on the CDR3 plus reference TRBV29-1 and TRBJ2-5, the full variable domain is SAVISQKPSRDICQRGTSLTIQCQVDSQVTMMFWYRQQPGQSLTLIATANQGSEATYESGFVIDKFPISRPNLTFSTLTVSNMSPEDSSIYLCSVDTGFPETQYFGPGTRLLVL.

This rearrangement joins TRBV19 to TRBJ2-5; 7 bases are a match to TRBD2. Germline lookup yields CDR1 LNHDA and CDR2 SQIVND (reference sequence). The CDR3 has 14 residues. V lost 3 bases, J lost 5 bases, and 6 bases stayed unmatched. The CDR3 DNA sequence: TGTGCCAGTAGTATGGCGGGAGCGGGGGAGACCCAGTACTTC. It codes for CASSMAGAGETQYF.

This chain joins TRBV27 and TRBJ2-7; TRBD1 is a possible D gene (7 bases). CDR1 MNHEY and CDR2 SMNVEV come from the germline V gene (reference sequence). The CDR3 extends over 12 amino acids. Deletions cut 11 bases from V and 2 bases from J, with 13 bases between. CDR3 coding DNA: TGTGCCGTCAGGGGGGATACCTACGAGCAGTACTTC. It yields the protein CAVRGDTYEQYF.

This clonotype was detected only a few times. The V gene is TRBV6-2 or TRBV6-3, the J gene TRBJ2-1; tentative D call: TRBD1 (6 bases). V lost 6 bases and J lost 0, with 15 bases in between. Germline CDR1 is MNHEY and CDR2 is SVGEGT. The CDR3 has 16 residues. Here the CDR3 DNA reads TGTGCCAGCAGCTGGGTCACAGGGAGCTCCTACAATGAGCAGTTCTTC. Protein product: CASSWVTGSSYNEQFF.

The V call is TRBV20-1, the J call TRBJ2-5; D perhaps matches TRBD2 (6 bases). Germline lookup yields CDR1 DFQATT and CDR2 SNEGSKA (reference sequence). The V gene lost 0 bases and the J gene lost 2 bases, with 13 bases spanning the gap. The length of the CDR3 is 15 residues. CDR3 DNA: TGCAGTGCTAGAGATCAGGCGGGACGACAAGAGACCCAGTACTTC. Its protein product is CSARDQAGRQETQYF.

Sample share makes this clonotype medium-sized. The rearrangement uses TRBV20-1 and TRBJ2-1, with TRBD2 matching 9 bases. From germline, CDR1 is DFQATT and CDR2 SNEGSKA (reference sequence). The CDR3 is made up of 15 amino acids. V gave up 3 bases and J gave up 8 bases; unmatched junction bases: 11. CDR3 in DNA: TGCAGTGCTAGTCTTGGGCTAGCGGGGTTTTATGAGCAGTTCTTC. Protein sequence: CSASLGLAGFYEQFF.

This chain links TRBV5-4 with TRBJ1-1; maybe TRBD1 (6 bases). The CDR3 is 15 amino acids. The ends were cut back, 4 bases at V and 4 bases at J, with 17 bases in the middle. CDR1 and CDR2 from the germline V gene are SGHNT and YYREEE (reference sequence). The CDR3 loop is CASSRRATGSTEAFF. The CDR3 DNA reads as TGTGCCAGCAGCCGGAGGGCTACAGGGAGCACTGAAGCTTTCTTT.

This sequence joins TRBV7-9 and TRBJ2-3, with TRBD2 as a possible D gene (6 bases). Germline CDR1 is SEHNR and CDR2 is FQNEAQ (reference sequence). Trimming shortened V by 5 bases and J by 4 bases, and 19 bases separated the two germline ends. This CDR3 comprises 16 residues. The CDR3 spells CASSPRRELEPDTQYF. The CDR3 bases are TGTGCCAGCAGCCCCCGGAGGGAGTTGGAACCAGATACGCAGTATTTT. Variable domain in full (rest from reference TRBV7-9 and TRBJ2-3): DTGVSQNPRHKITKRGQNVTFRCDPISEHNRLYWYRQTLGQGPEFLTYFQNEAQLEKSRLLSDRFSAERPKGSFSTLEIQRTEQGDSAMYLCASSPRRELEPDTQYFGPGTRLTVL.